Each of the 17 T cell receptor beta chains below was sequenced from the same sample in a study of shared clonotypes between healthy human individuals. This table comes from immunoSEQ multiplex PCR, and its TCRdb copy is limited to in-frame clones, with some not included. This repertoire shows roughly 2.2 million clones, 92% found once; its top ten account for approximately 0.39%. The sample consisted of naive CD4+ T cells from PBMCs. The subset: CD45RA+ positively selected. The receptors originated from a young man in good health. Some clones in this sample may be carry-over from other donors' samples.

Turning to this clone: Other DNA sequences within the sample encode an identical CDR3. J is TRBJ2-7 and V is TRBV4-1, with TRBD1 identical over 7 bases. Losses at the gene ends were 0 bases for V and 5 bases for J; bases not matched to a gene: 1. This CDR3 has 13 residues. The V gene's germline CDR1 is MGHRA and CDR2 YSYEKL. CDR3 in DNA: TGCGCCAGCAGCCAAGATGACAGGGACGAGCAGTACTTC. This codes for CASSQDDRDEQYF.

The chain couples TRBV7-9 to TRBJ1-2, with 9 bases aligning to TRBD1. Germline CDR1 reads SEHNR; CDR2 reads FQNEAQ (reference sequence). CDR3 length: 15 residues. J was trimmed by 2 bases and V by 2 bases; bases with no gene match: 3. CDR3 loop: CASSLTGTGNYGYTF. The CDR3, as DNA: TGTGCCAGCAGCTTAACCGGGACAGGGAACTATGGCTACACCTTC.

As for this clone: The sample carries other DNA sequences with the same CDR3. The rearrangement links TRBV19 to TRBJ1-5, with D possibly TRBD1 on 6 matching bases. CDR3 length: 14 amino acids. The V gene's germline CDR1 is LNHDA and CDR2 SQIVND (reference sequence). V was pared by 3 bases and J by 3 bases, with 9 bases between. CDR3 DNA: TGTGCCAGTAGTATCCGGGGGCTCAATCAGCCCCAGCATTTT. Its protein is CASSIRGLNQPQHF.

The gene calls are TRBV5-1 and TRBJ2-7, with 10 bases matching TRBD2. The length of the CDR3 is 15 residues. Germline CDR1 reads SGHRS; CDR2 reads YFSETQ. V lost 2 bases and J lost 1; bases outside the gene matches: 3. The CDR3 here is CASSFGLAESYEQYF. In DNA, the CDR3 is TGCGCCAGCAGCTTTGGACTAGCGGAATCCTACGAGCAGTACTTC.

The chain combines TRBV7-9 with TRBJ1-1; 7 nucleotides align to TRBD1. V lost 1 base to trimming and J lost 3 bases; unmatched junction nucleotides: 5. This CDR3 region has 15 residues. The V gene's germline CDR1 is SEHNR and CDR2 FQNEAQ (reference sequence). Here the CDR3 reads CASSLDRGSDTEAFF. In DNA form, the CDR3 reads TGTGCCAGCAGCTTAGACAGGGGTTCGGACACTGAAGCTTTCTTT.

The gene calls are TRBV5-1 and TRBJ2-3; D not resolved. V was pared by 1 base and J by 7 bases, with 16 bases between. The CDR3 spans 15 residues. Germline V gene lookup returns CDR1 SGHRS and CDR2 YFSETQ. CDR3 sequence: CASSLQFLRDHTQYF. CDR3 bases: TGCGCCAGCAGCTTGCAGTTCTTGAGAGATCATACGCAGTATTTT.

Regarding this clone: The same CDR3 is also encoded by other DNA sequences in this sample. As DNA, the CDR3 is TGTGCCAGCCGCCCTGGGCAGAACACCGGGGAGCTGTTTTTT. This sequence encodes CASRPGQNTGELFF. The chain employs TRBV28 and TRBJ2-2; D uncertain. CDR1 and CDR2 from the germline V gene are MDHEN and SYDVKM. This CDR3 contains 14 residues. V was shortened by 8 bases and J by 1 base, with 11 bases between the two germline ends.

This sequence joins TRBV25-1 and TRBJ2-1; D possibly uses TRBD1 or TRBD2 (5 bases each). The CDR3 has 14 residues. From germline, CDR1 is MGHDK and CDR2 SYGVNS. The V and J ends lost 5 bases and 2 bases respectively, with 10 bases between them. CDR3 sequence reads: CASSPTGPYNEQFF. In DNA form, the CDR3 reads TGTGCCAGCAGTCCAACGGGACCCTACAATGAGCAGTTCTTC.

The chain employs TRBV5-1 and TRBJ1-5; 7 nucleotides agree with TRBD1. The CDR3 totals 15 residues. J gave up 7 bases and V 2 bases, and 9 bases lay outside the gene matches. Germline CDR1 and CDR2: SGHRS and YFSETQ. The CDR3, as DNA: TGCGCCAGCAGCTTAGGCGGACAGGTGCACCAGCCCCAGCATTTT. It translates to CASSLGGQVHQPQHF.

The gene calls are TRBV20-1 and TRBJ2-1; no clear D gene. Per germline, CDR1 DFQATT and CDR2 SNEGSKA (reference sequence). This CDR3 has 11 amino acids. V was pared by 6 bases and J by 4 bases, with 7 bases between. CDR3 region: CSAMDYNEQFF. For the CDR3, the DNA is TGCAGTGCCATGGATTACAATGAGCAGTTCTTC.

The chain carries TRBV28 and TRBJ1-2, with a weak D call TRBD1 (5 bases). Germline V lookup: CDR1 MDHEN, CDR2 SYDVKM. The CDR3 consists of 15 residues. The V end lost 7 bases, the J end lost 1 base, and 16 bases lay between the germline ends. Here the CDR3 reads CASTAPGVGNYGYTF. The CDR3, as DNA: TGTGCCAGCACCGCCCCGGGGGTGGGTAACTATGGCTACACCTTC.

The chain has TRBV5-1 and TRBJ1-1; TRBD1 might be the D (5 bases). Germline V CDR1 and CDR2: SGHRS, YFSETQ. The CDR3 contains 14 residues. V lost 8 bases to trimming and J lost 2 bases, with 16 bases between them. CDR3 in amino acids: CASRLGDFNTEAFF. DNA of the CDR3: TGCGCCAGTCGCCTGGGGGATTTCAACACTGAAGCTTTCTTT.

The rearrangement links TRBV6-1 to TRBJ2-5, with 9 bases matching TRBD1. The J call may be wrong; the DNA end is better matched by TRBJ2-7. Germline CDR1 MNHNS, CDR2 SASEGT. The CDR3 length is 14 residues. The CDR3 DNA is TGTGCCAGCAGTCGACAGGGGGGACCCTACGAGCAGTACTTC. Translating it yields CASSRQGGPYEQYF.

V and J are TRBV27 and TRBJ1-2; 9 bases match TRBD1. The CDR3 runs 15 residues. CDR1 and CDR2 from the germline V gene are MNHEY and SMNVEV (reference sequence). The V gene end was trimmed by 6 bases and the J gene end by 0 bases; junction bases not matched to a gene: 5. CDR3 protein: CASRDTGGTNYGYTF. For the CDR3, the DNA is TGTGCCAGCAGAGACACAGGGGGCACTAACTATGGCTACACCTTC.

This chain joins TRBV19 and TRBJ2-1; TRBD2 matches 11 bases. After removal of 1 base from V and 3 bases from J, the junction contained 2 bases not matched to a gene. The CDR3 sequence is 16 residues long. Per germline, CDR1 LNHDA and CDR2 SQIVND (reference sequence). The CDR3 bases are TGTGCCAGTAGTATAGTAGGGACTAGCGGCTACAATGAGCAGTTCTTC. It translates to CASSIVGTSGYNEQFF. Full variable domain (missing parts from reference TRBV19 and TRBJ2-1): DGGITQSPKYLFRKEGQNVTLSCEQNLNHDAMYWYRQDPGQGLRLIYYSQIVNDFQKGDIAEGYSVSREKKESFPLTVTSAQKNPTAFYLCASSIVGTSGYNEQFFGPGTRLTVL.

This clone occurred once. V and J are TRBV19 and TRBJ2-5, with D unclear. Trimming shortened V by 5 bases and J by 0 bases, and 13 bases separated the two germline ends. Germline lookup yields CDR1 LNHDA and CDR2 SQIVND (reference sequence). This CDR3 has 15 residues. CDR3 nucleotide sequence: TGTGCCAGTAGTTCAAGATTACCTAACCAAGAGACCCAGTACTTC. Encoded protein: CASSSRLPNQETQYF.

The chain couples TRBV5-1 to TRBJ2-7; TRBD1 aligns across 8 bases. CDR1 is SGHRS, CDR2 YFSETQ, per germline. The CDR3 spans 13 residues. V gave up 4 bases and J gave up 5 bases; unmatched junction bases: 5. Here the CDR3 reads CASSRTGINEQYF. The CDR3 DNA reads TGCGCCAGCAGCCGGACAGGGATCAACGAGCAGTACTTC.